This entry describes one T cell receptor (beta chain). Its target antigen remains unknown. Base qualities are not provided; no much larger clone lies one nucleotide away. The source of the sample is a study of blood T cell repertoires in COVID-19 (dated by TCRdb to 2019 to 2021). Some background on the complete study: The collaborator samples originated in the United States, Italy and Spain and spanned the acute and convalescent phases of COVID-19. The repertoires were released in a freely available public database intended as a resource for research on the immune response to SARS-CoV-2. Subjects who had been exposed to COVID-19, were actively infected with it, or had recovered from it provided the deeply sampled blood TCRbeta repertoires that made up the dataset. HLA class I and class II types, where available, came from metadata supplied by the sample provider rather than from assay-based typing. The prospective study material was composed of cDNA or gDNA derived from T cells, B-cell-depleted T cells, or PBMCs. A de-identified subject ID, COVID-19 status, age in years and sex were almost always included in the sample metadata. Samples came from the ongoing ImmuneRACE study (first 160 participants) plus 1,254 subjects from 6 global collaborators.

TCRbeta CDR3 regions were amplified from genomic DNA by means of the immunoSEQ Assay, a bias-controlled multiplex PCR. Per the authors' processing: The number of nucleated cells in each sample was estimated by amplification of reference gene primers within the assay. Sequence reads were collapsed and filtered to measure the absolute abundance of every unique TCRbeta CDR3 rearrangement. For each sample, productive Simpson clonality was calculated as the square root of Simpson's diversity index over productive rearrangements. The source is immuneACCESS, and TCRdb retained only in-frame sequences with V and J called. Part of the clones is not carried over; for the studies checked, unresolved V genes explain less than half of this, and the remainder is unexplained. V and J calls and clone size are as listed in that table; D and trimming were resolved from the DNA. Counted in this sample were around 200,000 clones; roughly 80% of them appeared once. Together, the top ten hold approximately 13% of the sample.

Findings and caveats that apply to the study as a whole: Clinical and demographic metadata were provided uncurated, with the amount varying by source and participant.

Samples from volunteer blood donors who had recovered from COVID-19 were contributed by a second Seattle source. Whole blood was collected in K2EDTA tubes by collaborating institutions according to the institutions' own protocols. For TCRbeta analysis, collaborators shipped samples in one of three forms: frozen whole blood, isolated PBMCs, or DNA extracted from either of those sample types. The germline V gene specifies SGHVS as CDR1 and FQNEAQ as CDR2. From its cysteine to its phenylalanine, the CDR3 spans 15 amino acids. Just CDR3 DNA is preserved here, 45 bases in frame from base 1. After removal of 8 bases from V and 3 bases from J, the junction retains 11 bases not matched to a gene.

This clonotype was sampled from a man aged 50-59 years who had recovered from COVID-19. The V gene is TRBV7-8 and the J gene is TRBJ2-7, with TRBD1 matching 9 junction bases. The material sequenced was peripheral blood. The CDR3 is CASGVFDRGFYEQYF. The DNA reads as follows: TGTGCCAGCGGCGTCTTCGACAGGGGGTTCTACGAGCAGTACTTC.